The T cell receptor (beta chain) described here comes from a study of blood T cell repertoires in COVID-19. Germline assignment: CDR1 LGHNT and CDR2 FRNRAP. The CDR3 spans 13 residues. V lost 5 bases and J lost 9, with 16 bases in between. Clones were sequenced by immunoSEQ multiplex PCR, and TCRdb holds only the in-frame ones, with some missing. The sample has about 80,000 clones, approximately 85% seen once. The sequence was collected from a man aged 45-65 years with COVID-19, enrolled during active disease. The sequenced material came from peripheral blood. The rearrangement links TRBV12-5 to TRBJ2-5; D gene unclear. The CDR3 here is CASGRSAERAQYF. CDR3 nucleotides: TGTGCTAGTGGTCGCTCCGCCGAACGGGCCCAGTACTTC. The variable domain in full, with the rest retrieved from reference TRBV12-5 and TRBJ2-5, is DARVTQTPRHKVTEMGQEVTMRCQPILGHNTVFWYRQTMMQGLELLAYFRNRAPLDDSGMPKDRFSAEMPDATLATLKIQPSEPRDSAVYFCASGRSAERAQYFGPGTRLLVL.